This entry lists 18 T cell receptor beta chains sequenced from one sample in a study of blood T cell repertoires in COVID-19. Using immunoSEQ multiplex PCR, the repertoire was profiled, and TCRdb retains in-frame clones only, with some absent. In the table there are 180,000 or so clones, around 83% of which are singletons. Sequenced material: peripheral blood. The receptors stem from a man aged 18 to 29 with acute or convalescent COVID-19.

The V and J genes are TRBV19 and TRBJ2-1, with 11 bases identical to TRBD2. This CDR3 contains 16 residues. Germline V gives CDR1 LNHDA, CDR2 SQIVND (reference sequence). V trimming: 3 bases; J trimming: 2 bases; junction bases outside the gene matches: 3. The CDR3 region is CASSIHSGGAYNEQFF. The CDR3 DNA follows: TGTGCCAGTAGTATCCATAGCGGGGGGGCCTACAATGAGCAGTTCTTC. Using reference TRBV19 and TRBJ2-1 for the parts outside the CDR3, the full variable domain is DGGITQSPKYLFRKEGQNVTLSCEQNLNHDAMYWYRQDPGQGLRLIYYSQIVNDFQKGDIAEGYSVSREKKESFPLTVTSAQKNPTAFYLCASSIHSGGAYNEQFFGPGTRLTVL.

This clone was found once. V gene TRBV2 combines with J gene TRBJ2-2; 8 nucleotides line up with TRBD2. V gave up 6 bases and J gave up 7 bases; unmatched junction bases: 4. Germline CDR1 and CDR2: SNHLY and FYNNEI. The CDR3 runs 13 residues. The DNA for the CDR3 is TGTGCCAGCAGATTAGCGGGGAACGGGGAGCTGTTTTTT. Encoded protein: CASRLAGNGELFF.

This clone has only a few counts. The rearrangement joins TRBV19 to TRBJ1-1; 8 bases are shared with TRBD1. In germline, CDR1 is LNHDA, CDR2 SQIVND (reference sequence). With V trimmed by 6 bases and J by 5 bases, 8 bases remained unmatched. The CDR3 consists of 14 residues. CDR3 protein: CASSLLQGETEAFF. DNA for the CDR3: TGTGCCAGTAGCTTGCTACAGGGGGAGACTGAAGCTTTCTTT.

The chain is built from TRBV4-2 and TRBJ2-5; 14 bases line up with TRBD2. J was trimmed by 13 bases and V by 0 bases; bases with no gene match: 10. Germline CDR1 and CDR2: LGHNA and YNFKEQ. The CDR3 is 16 residues long. The CDR3 loop reads CASSQEMTSGGATRYF. The CDR3 DNA is TGTGCCAGCAGCCAAGAGATGACTAGCGGGGGGGCCACTCGGTACTTC.

This chain links TRBV11-2 with TRBJ1-1; no clear D gene. V was shortened by 6 bases and J by 5 bases, with 16 bases between the two germline ends. CDR3 length equals 14 residues. CDR1 is SGHAT, CDR2 FQNNGV, per germline. CDR3 residues: CASSRLRSATEAFF. DNA of the CDR3: TGTGCCAGCAGTCGGTTGAGGTCGGCTACTGAAGCTTTCTTT.

The gene calls are TRBV28 and TRBJ2-1; possible D gene TRBD1, 5 bases. The CDR3 is 13 amino acids. Looked up from germline, CDR1 is MDHEN and CDR2 is SYDVKM. The germline V and J ends were trimmed by 7 bases and 15 bases, with 22 bases remaining between them. The CDR3 DNA sequence: TGTGCCAGCAAGGTGGGGCAGGGATTTTTTTTGTTCTTC. Translation gives CASKVGQGFFLFF.

The rearrangement links TRBV5-5 to TRBJ1-2, with a possible D match to TRBD1 (6 bases). The CDR3 contains 14 residues. Per the germline V gene, CDR1 is SGHKS and CDR2 is YYEKEE (reference sequence). V lost 4 bases to trimming and J lost 9 bases, with 19 bases between them. The CDR3 region has the DNA TGTGCCAGCAGCCCCTACATCCGGGACAACCGCTACACCTTC. Amino acid sequence: CASSPYIRDNRYTF.

The table lists this clone with a count of one. This chain connects TRBV5-5 to TRBJ2-7; D possibly corresponds to TRBD1 (6 bases). This CDR3 is built from 15 residues. V was trimmed by 6 bases and J by 2 bases, leaving 18 bases between them. The V gene's germline CDR1 is SGHKS and CDR2 YYEKEE (reference sequence). CDR3 sequence: CASKSNRDTPYEQYF. The CDR3 nucleotides are TGTGCCAGCAAATCTAACCGGGACACACCCTACGAGCAGTACTTC.

This clone has just a few counts. The chain joins TRBV5-1 to TRBJ2-7; 8 bases match TRBD1. The germline V gene has CDR1 SGHRS and CDR2 YFSETQ. The CDR3 loop spans 15 amino acids. V was clipped by 4 bases and J by 5 bases; unmatched bases: 11. This CDR3 is CASSNGQGIYDEQYF. Here the CDR3 DNA reads TGCGCCAGCAGCAACGGACAGGGTATTTACGACGAGCAGTACTTC.

The chain carries TRBV9 and TRBJ1-1, with TRBD1 identical over 7 bases. The CDR3 is made up of 14 amino acids. The germline V gene encodes CDR1 SGDLS and CDR2 YYNGEE. V dropped 3 bases and J dropped 3; count of bases not matched to a gene: 5. This CDR3 is CASSANRGYTEAFF. The CDR3 DNA follows: TGTGCCAGCAGCGCGAACAGGGGATACACTGAAGCTTTCTTT.

V is TRBV6-5 and J is TRBJ2-5; no definite D call. CDR1 is MNHEY and CDR2 is SVGAGI in the germline V gene. Between the trimmed V and J ends, which lost 7 bases and 5 bases, there was a span of 20 bases. This CDR3 is built from 15 residues. The CDR3 DNA reads TGTGCCAGCACCCCGATGACGGGTTCTTGGGAGACCCAGTACTTC. Protein: CASTPMTGSWETQYF.

This clone was recorded only once. V and J are TRBV24-1 and TRBJ2-3; D is ambiguous. Germline assignment: CDR1 KGHDR and CDR2 SFDVKD. V lost 2 bases to trimming and J lost 2 bases, with 7 bases between them. This CDR3 region has 14 residues. CDR3 residues: CATSDSEITDTQYF. The CDR3 bases are TGTGCCACCAGTGATTCCGAGATCACAGATACGCAGTATTTT.

This rearrangement joins TRBV11-2 to TRBJ1-1; perhaps TRBD1 as D (6 bases). The V end was cut by 0 bases, the J end by 7 bases, with 15 bases between. This CDR3 has 15 residues. Germline-derived CDR1 and CDR2 are SGHAT and FQNNGV. In nucleotides, the CDR3 is TGTGCCAGCAGCTTAGATAATGGGGGCCGCTTTGAAGCTTTCTTT. This codes for CASSLDNGGRFEAFF.

This clone was detected only a few times. This chain joins TRBV5-1 and TRBJ1-2; no definite D call. This CDR3 comprises 13 residues. The V gene lost 6 bases and the J gene lost 7 bases, with 16 bases spanning the gap. From germline, CDR1 is SGHRS and CDR2 YFSETQ. The CDR3 spells CASTEFGEGGYTF. CDR3 coding DNA: TGCGCCAGCACCGAGTTCGGAGAGGGTGGCTACACCTTC.

The rearrangement uses TRBV5-1 and TRBJ2-1; 12 nucleotides match TRBD2. The CDR3 has 15 amino acids. The trim removed 5 bases at V and 6 bases at J, leaving 6 bases unmatched. The V gene's germline CDR1 is SGHRS and CDR2 YFSETQ. The DNA of the CDR3 is TGCGCCAGCAGTCGGACTAGCGGGGAGATCAATGAGCAGTTCTTC. Protein sequence: CASSRTSGEINEQFF.

The gene calls are TRBV9 and TRBJ1-6; 11 nucleotides agree with TRBD1. Trimming took 1 base from V and 9 from J; bases not matched to a gene: 3. The CDR3 is 15 amino acids. Germline V gene data show CDR1 as SGDLS and CDR2 as YYNGEE. CDR3: CASSVTGTGGSPLHF. CDR3 sequence (DNA): TGTGCCAGCAGCGTAACCGGGACAGGGGGTTCACCCCTCCACTTT.

The rearrangement joins TRBV6-6 to TRBJ1-5, with TRBD1 as a possible D gene (6 bases). Germline loops: CDR1 MNHNY, CDR2 SVGAGI (reference sequence). The CDR3 consists of 15 residues. V was trimmed by 4 bases and J by 6 bases, leaving 16 bases between them. DNA for the CDR3: TGTGCCAGCAGTTTAACTCAGGGGAGAACTCAGCCCCAGCATTTT. The encoded protein is CASSLTQGRTQPQHF.

This chain connects TRBV7-2 to TRBJ2-2; 9 nucleotides agree with TRBD2. V was clipped by 0 bases and J by 8 bases; unmatched bases: 7. Germline V gene data show CDR1 as SGHTA and CDR2 as FQGNSA. The CDR3 has 16 amino acids. CDR3 nucleotide sequence: TGTGCCAGCAGCTTAGCGCTCCTAGCGGGGACGGGGGAGCTGTTTTTT. It encodes CASSLALLAGTGELFF.